Shown below are 7 T cell receptor beta chains from a single sample sequenced in a study of prognosis after radiotherapy for stage I lung cancer. From genomic DNA, two-round multiplex PCR was used to amplify TCR beta CDR3. Gene-specific primers for each TRBV and TRBJ gene drove first-round PCR. TCRdb recomputed calls from the multiplex PCR reads with MiXCR, one row per CDR3 protein. The profile covers some 27,000 distinct CDR3 sequences, with approximately 44% appearing a single time and around 29% taken by the ten largest. The specimen comprised PBMCs, sampled before or after stereotactic body radiation therapy (not recorded which). Receptors originate from a donor aged 50 or older with non-small cell lung cancer.

This clonotype has a count of ten or more. The chain recombines TRBV5-4 with TRBJ2-5, with 12 bases identical to TRBD2. Germline values: CDR1 SGHNT, CDR2 YYREEE (reference sequence). After removal of 4 bases from V and 0 bases from J, the junction contained 4 bases not matched to a gene. CDR3 length: 16 amino acids. The CDR3 DNA follows: TGTGCCAGCAGCCGGGGACTAGCGGGCTACCAAGAGACCCAGTACTTC. Translation: CASSRGLAGYQETQYF.

In this sample, this clonotype turned up many times. The chain links TRBV20-1 to TRBJ2-7; 12 nucleotides align to TRBD2. Unmatched junction bases numbered 2, after V lost 4 bases and J lost 4 bases. CDR3 length: 13 amino acids. The germline V gene encodes CDR1 DFQATT and CDR2 SNEGSKA (reference sequence). The CDR3 loop reads CSAMGLAGYEQYF. The DNA for the CDR3 is TGCAGTGCTATGGGACTAGCGGGTTACGAGCAGTACTTC.

This clonotype was recorded at least ten times. An end of the junction differs from the germline gene, which may be a read error. The chain couples TRBV12-3 or TRBV12-4 to TRBJ2-2; D may be TRBD2 (5 bases). The CDR3 is made up of 14 amino acids. As DNA, the CDR3 is TGTGCCAGCAGTCGTGAGGCGTTCACCGGGGAGCCGTTTTTT. This encodes CASSREAFTGEPFF.

This clonotype is a singleton in its sample. The chain has TRBV3-1 and TRBJ2-6; D gene unclear. CDR3 length: 16 amino acids. Germline lookup yields CDR1 LGHDT and CDR2 YNNKEL (reference sequence). V shed 0 bases and J shed 0 bases, with 6 bases lying between them. DNA for the CDR3: TGTGCCAGCAGCCAAGACGGAACCTCTGGGGCCAACGTCCTGACTTTC. Translation: CASSQDGTSGANVLTF. The entire variable domain, with the rest obtained from reference TRBV3-1 and TRBJ2-6, is as follows: DTAVSQTPKYLVTQMGNDKSIKCEQNLGHDTMYWYKQDSKKFLKIMFSYNNKELIINETVPNRFSPKSPDKAHLNLHINSLELGDSAVYFCASSQDGTSGANVLTFGAGSRLTVL.

To note about this clonotype: This likely came from a read error, as a far larger clone is one base away. In nucleotides, the CDR3 is TGTGCCAGCAGTGAAAGCGGGTCTAACACAGATACGCAGTATTTT. Its protein product is CASSESGSNTDTQYF. The rearrangement links TRBV7-9 to TRBJ2-3; tentatively, D is TRBD2 (6 bases). The germline V gene has CDR1 SEHNR and CDR2 FQNEAQ (reference sequence). The CDR3 runs 15 residues. V lost 6 bases, J lost 2 bases, and 15 bases lay in between.

This clonotype came up many times. The chain links TRBV7-2 to TRBJ1-5, with D uncertain. Germline lookup yields CDR1 SGHTA and CDR2 FQGNSA. This CDR3 is built from 13 residues. Trimming removed 2 bases at V and 6 bases at J, with 8 bases between. The CDR3 reads CASSLYDGQPQHF. The CDR3 nucleotides read TGTGCCAGCAGCTTATACGATGGTCAGCCCCAGCATTTT. Combining the CDR3 with reference TRBV7-2 and TRBJ1-5 gives the whole variable domain GAGVSQSPSNKVTEKGKDVELRCDPISGHTALYWYRQSLGQGLEFLIYFQGNSAPDKSGLPSDRFSAERTGGSVSTLTIQRTQQEDSAVYLCASSLYDGQPQHFGDGTRLSIL.

Ten or more counts support this clonotype. The V gene is TRBV5-1, the J gene TRBJ2-6; D is undetermined. CDR1 is SGHRS, CDR2 YFSETQ, per germline. This CDR3 region has 15 residues. Trimming pared 1 base from V and 0 bases from J, leaving 5 bases between. The CDR3 DNA reads as TGCGCCAGCAGCTTGAGCCTCTCTGGGGCCAACGTCCTGACTTTC. Translating it yields CASSLSLSGANVLTF.